Here is one T cell receptor beta chain with its context. The data are from a study of blood T cells in healthy people across ages. Trimming left V 0 bases short and J 4 bases short, with 9 bases between. Looked up from germline, CDR1 is SGHRS and CDR2 is YFSETQ. There are 14 residues in the CDR3. Primed by a sample-barcoded 5' primer and a J-beta primer mix, a second PCR proceeded for about 7 to 11 cycles. TCRdb itself ran the 5' RACE reads through MiXCR, one entry per CDR3 protein. The sample shows around 750,000 distinct CDR3 sequences, about 53% of them seen only once. The rearrangement links TRBV5-1 to TRBJ2-3; the D is unclear. The sample was blood. The receptor was isolated from an older man in good health. CDR3 sequence (DNA): TGCGCCAGCAGCTTGGTTTATCAAGCAGATACGCAGTATTTT. Translation: CASSLVYQADTQYF.